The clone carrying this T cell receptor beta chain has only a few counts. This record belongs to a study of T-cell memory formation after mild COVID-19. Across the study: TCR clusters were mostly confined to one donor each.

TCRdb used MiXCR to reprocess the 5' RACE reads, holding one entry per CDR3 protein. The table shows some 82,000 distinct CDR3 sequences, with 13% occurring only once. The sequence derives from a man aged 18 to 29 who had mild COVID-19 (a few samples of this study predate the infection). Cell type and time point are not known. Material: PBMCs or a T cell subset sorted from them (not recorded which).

The CDR3 loop is CASSMWQSNTGELFF. CDR3 nucleotide sequence: TGTGCCAGCAGCATGTGGCAGTCGAACACCGGGGAGCTGTTTTTT. This chain links TRBV6-5 with TRBJ2-2; D not certain. The germline V gene has CDR1 MNHEY and CDR2 SVGAGI. This CDR3 is 15 amino acids long. V was pared by 6 bases and J by 0 bases, with 11 bases between.